These 29 T cell receptor beta chains were all obtained from the same sample, sequenced in a study of spatial heterogeneity in lung cancer. Study-level findings and limits: In tumors, expanded intratumoral alpha and beta TCR counts tracked mutation counts.

These receptors' antigens are unknown. Sample time point: sample taken at primary tumor resection. MiXCR, applied by TCRdb to the 5' RACE reads, yields one record per CDR3 protein. This table holds some 430 distinct CDR3 sequences, 25% found once. Source: lung tumor tissue, taken at surgery. These receptors were collected from a female donor with early-stage non-small cell lung cancer.

Regarding this clonotype: This beta chain represents an off-target read in a library built for alpha chains; its size is of limited meaning. This chain joins TRBV7-3 and TRBJ2-3; possibly TRBD1 or TRBD2 for D (6 bases each). This CDR3 comprises 14 residues. V lost 4 bases to trimming and J lost 4 bases, with 12 bases between them. The V gene's germline CDR1 is SGHTA and CDR2 FQGTGA. CDR3 protein: CASSSQGGSDTQYF. The CDR3 coding sequence is TGTGCCAGCAGCTCACAGGGAGGCTCAGATACGCAGTATTTT.

In regard to this clonotype: The library was prepared for alpha chains; this beta chain is a stray read, so its frequency means little. J is TRBJ2-5 and V is TRBV29-1, with no clear D. V lost 2 bases to trimming and J lost 5 bases, with 9 bases between them. The CDR3 loop spans 12 amino acids. Germline V gene sequence: CDR1 SQVTM, CDR2 ANQGSEA. The CDR3 nucleotides are TGCAGCGTTGAAAGCGACCTGGAGACCCAGTACTTC. Its translation is CSVESDLETQYF.

This clonotype was observed a handful of times. This beta chain is an off-target read within a library intended for alpha chains, so its frequency means little. The rearrangement uses TRBV28 and TRBJ2-2; D ambiguous. Deletions cut 5 bases from V and 1 base from J, with 8 bases between. This CDR3 contains 14 residues. Germline V CDR1 and CDR2: MDHEN, SYDVKM. The CDR3 DNA reads as TGTGCCAGCAGTCCGACCGGGAACACCGGGGAGCTGTTTTTT. Its translation: CASSPTGNTGELFF.

To note about this clonotype: With the library built for alpha chains, this beta chain is off target and its frequency is not meaningful. This chain joins TRBV27 and TRBJ2-1; D possibly corresponds to TRBD2 (5 bases). The CDR3 is 14 residues long. V was cut by 7 bases and J by 3 bases, with 13 bases left in between. CDR1 and CDR2 from the germline V gene are MNHEY and SMNVEV (reference sequence). CDR3 amino acids: CASTGLRFYNEQFF. The CDR3 DNA follows: TGTGCCAGCACTGGACTGAGATTCTACAATGAGCAGTTCTTC.

Of note for this clonotype: This beta chain is an off-target read within a library intended for alpha chains, so its frequency means little. The CDR3 here is CASDLTGGKETQYF. The CDR3 DNA reads TGTGCCAGCGATCTTACAGGGGGCAAAGAGACCCAGTACTTC. The chain couples TRBV6-2 or TRBV6-3 to TRBJ2-5; 9 bases map to TRBD1. The CDR3 is 14 amino acids. V dropped 8 bases and J dropped 3; count of bases not matched to a gene: 7. Per the germline V gene, CDR1 is MNHEY and CDR2 is SVGEGT.

On this clonotype itself: The library was built for alpha chains, so this beta chain is an off-target read and its size means little. This rearrangement joins TRBV7-2 to TRBJ2-1; 7 nucleotides agree with TRBD2. Germline V gene sequence: CDR1 SGHTA, CDR2 FQGNSA. V gave up 3 bases and J gave up 1 base; unmatched junction bases: 6. CDR3 size: 16 residues. In DNA, the CDR3 is TGTGCCAGCAGCTTCGACGGGAGGCCGTCCTACAATGAGCAGTTCTTC. It codes for CASSFDGRPSYNEQFF.

This clonotype was seen more than once but under ten times. This beta chain is an unintended read in a library built for alpha chains; its size means little. V gene TRBV20-1 combines with J gene TRBJ2-5; D possibly corresponds to TRBD1 (5 bases). This CDR3 region has 13 residues. V lost 4 bases, J lost 5 bases, and 14 bases lay in between. CDR1 and CDR2 (germline): DFQATT, SNEGSKA (reference sequence). This CDR3 is CSAISLGAETQYF. For the CDR3, the DNA is TGCAGTGCTATATCTCTAGGGGCCGAGACCCAGTACTTC.

This clonotype has a handful of counts. The library was designed around alpha chains, so this beta chain is a stray read whose abundance carries little weight. The genes are TRBV5-6 and TRBJ2-5; TRBD2 is a possible D gene (5 bases). Germline V CDR1 and CDR2: SGHDT, YYEEEE. Trimming took off 0 bases at V and 4 bases at J, with 7 bases between the two ends. CDR3 length: 13 amino acids. DNA of the CDR3: TGTGCCAGCAGCTTGGCGGGGAGAGAGACCCAGTACTTC. Encoded protein: CASSLAGRETQYF.

Comments on this clonotype: The size of this beta chain means little, since it is a stray read in a library made for alpha chains. This sequence joins TRBV29-1 and TRBJ2-2, with D possibly matching TRBD1 (5 bases). Deletions cut 7 bases from V and 6 bases from J, with 12 bases between. Germline values: CDR1 SQVTM, CDR2 ANQGSEA. This CDR3 has 12 residues. CDR3 region: CSGGPAAGELFF. The CDR3 DNA reads as TGCAGCGGGGGCCCTGCAGCCGGGGAGCTGTTTTTT.

A note on this clonotype: At one end, the junction sequence differs from germline, possibly due to a read error. As an off-target read in a library built for alpha chains, this beta chain has a frequency of little significance. The gene calls are TRBV18 and TRBJ2-3, with D hard to call. CDR1 is KGHSH, CDR2 LQKENI, per germline. There are 12 residues in the CDR3. Here the CDR3 reads CGSSSRADTQYF. The CDR3, as DNA: TGTGGCAGCTCAAGCCGCGCAGATACGCAGTATTTT.

This clonotype was detected a few times. The library was prepared for alpha chains; this beta chain is a stray read, so its frequency means little. This chain connects TRBV7-2 to TRBJ2-7, with D unclear. V dropped 3 bases and J dropped 0 bases, with 6 bases sitting between them. CDR1 SGHTA and CDR2 FQGNSA come from the germline V gene. The CDR3 contains 13 residues. Here the CDR3 DNA reads TGTGCCAGCAGCTTGTCGCCCTCCTACGAGCAGTACTTC. Its protein product is CASSLSPSYEQYF.

Comment on this clonotype: This beta chain represents an off-target read in a library built for alpha chains; its size is of limited meaning. The V gene is TRBV6-2 or TRBV6-3, the J gene TRBJ2-1; a possible D gene is TRBD2 (5 bases). The length of the CDR3 is 12 residues. Trimming took off 5 bases at V and 5 bases at J, with 7 bases between the two ends. Looked up from germline, CDR1 is MNHEY and CDR2 is SVGEGT. The CDR3 spells CASSPGNNEQFF. CDR3 in DNA: TGTGCCAGCAGTCCCGGGAACAATGAGCAGTTCTTC.

This clonotype rates as large. This beta chain is a stray read from a library made for alpha chains; its abundance is not meaningful. This chain joins TRBV20-1 and TRBJ2-7, with 8 bases that match TRBD2. Losses at the gene ends were 3 bases for V and 3 bases for J; bases not matched to a gene: 7. The CDR3 is 14 residues long. The germline CDR1 and CDR2 sequences are DFQATT and SNEGSKA (reference sequence). The CDR3: CSASKSSGNYEQYF. DNA of the CDR3: TGCAGTGCTAGTAAGAGTAGCGGGAACTACGAGCAGTACTTC.

As regards this clonotype: This could be a read error, since a much larger clone is one nucleotide away. No conserved phenylalanine or tryptophan is present at the end of the CDR3, so a read error is the likely explanation. As an off-target read in a library built for alpha chains, this beta chain has a frequency of little significance. The chain uses TRBV28 and TRBJ2-3, with 7 nucleotides matching TRBD2. The CDR3 runs 15 residues. Unmatched junction bases numbered 5, after V lost 5 bases and J lost 0 bases. Germline assignment: CDR1 MDHEN and CDR2 SYDVKM. The CDR3 DNA reads as TGTGCCAGCAGTGTACTAGCGTCTAGCACAGATACGCAGTATCTT. As protein: CASSVLASSTDTQYL.

In this sample, this clonotype is large. This beta chain is an unintended read in a library built for alpha chains; its size means little. The chain couples TRBV5-6 to TRBJ1-2; 7 positions match TRBD1. From germline, CDR1 is SGHDT and CDR2 YYEEEE. The CDR3 has 14 amino acids. The V segment lost 0 bases and the J segment 5 bases; nucleotides outside the gene matches: 4. The CDR3 DNA is TGTGCCAGCAGCTTGGTCTCAGGGGGTTATGGCTACACCTTC. Amino acid sequence: CASSLVSGGYGYTF.

As for this clonotype: This beta chain is off target for a library built for alpha chains, so its abundance means little. The chain combines TRBV6-1 with TRBJ2-5; 8 bases map to TRBD2. V shed 8 bases and J 4 bases; nucleotides not matched to a gene: 9. CDR1 is MNHNS, CDR2 SASEGT, per germline. CDR3 length: 14 residues. The CDR3 DNA reads as TGTGCCAGCCTATGGGGGCTAGCGGGAGAGACCCAGTACTTC. Translated: CASLWGLAGETQYF.

Concerning this clonotype itself: A read error may explain this, as a much larger clone is one base away. This beta chain turned up in a library designed for alpha chains; as an off-target read, its abundance says little. This chain uses TRBV7-3 with TRBJ2-1, with D hard to call. Judging by the DNA end, TRBJ2-7 fits better; the J call may be wrong. The germline CDR1 and CDR2 sequences are SGHTA and FQGTGA. The CDR3 loop spans 13 amino acids. In DNA, the CDR3 is TGTGCCAGCAGCTCTGGTGGGCCCAATGAGCAGTACTTC. Translating it yields CASSSGGPNEQYF.

By proportion, this clonotype is hyperexpanded. This beta chain slipped into a library made for alpha chains as a stray read, so its size is not meaningful. For the CDR3, the DNA is TGTGCCAGCAGCTACGGACAGGGTTATCAGCCCCAGCATTTT. This encodes CASSYGQGYQPQHF. V is TRBV5-6 and J is TRBJ1-5; TRBD1 matches 8 bases. The trim removed 3 bases at V and 5 bases at J, leaving 4 bases unmatched. The CDR3 has 14 amino acids. Germline CDR1 reads SGHDT; CDR2 reads YYEEEE.

About this clonotype itself: This beta chain is a stray read from a library made for alpha chains; its abundance is not meaningful. The chain carries TRBV20-1 and TRBJ1-6; the match to TRBD1 covers 9 bases. The germline V gene has CDR1 DFQATT and CDR2 SNEGSKA (reference sequence). Trimming took 3 bases from V and 8 from J; bases not matched to a gene: 5. The CDR3 has 14 amino acids. CDR3 bases: TGCAGTGCTAGGGTGGGACAGGGACATTCACCCCTCCACTTT. It yields the protein CSARVGQGHSPLHF.

This clonotype is labeled large. Little can be read into the size of this beta chain, an off-target read in a library designed for alpha chains. The rearrangement links TRBV20-1 to TRBJ2-2; D is unclear. The length of the CDR3 is 13 residues. Deletions cut 3 bases from V and 6 bases from J, with 11 bases between. Per the germline V gene, CDR1 is DFQATT and CDR2 is SNEGSKA (reference sequence). The CDR3 DNA reads as TGCAGTGCTAGTCCCCCCAGCTCCGGGGAGCTGTTTTTT. Translated: CSASPPSSGELFF.

This clonotype was found once. This beta chain is a stray read from a library made for alpha chains; its abundance is not meaningful. The chain is built from TRBV7-9 and TRBJ2-4; D possibly matches TRBD1 or TRBD2 (6 bases each). From germline, CDR1 is SEHNR and CDR2 FQNEAQ (reference sequence). This CDR3 contains 14 residues. V lost 3 bases to trimming and J lost 9 bases, with 15 bases between them. CDR3 nucleotide sequence: TGTGCCAGCAGCTTCTCGGGGGCGCGGGCCATTCAGTACTTC. Translating gives CASSFSGARAIQYF. Drawing the rest from reference TRBV7-9 and TRBJ2-4, the complete variable domain is DTGVSQNPRHKITKRGQNVTFRCDPISEHNRLYWYRQTLGQGPEFLTYFQNEAQLEKSRLLSDRFSAERPKGSFSTLEIQRTEQGDSAMYLCASSFSGARAIQYFGAGTRLSVL.

Comments on this clonotype: Since it is a stray read in a library aimed at alpha chains, this beta chain has a size that is not meaningful. The gene calls are TRBV4-1 and TRBJ2-3; D not resolved. The CDR3 runs 13 residues. The V gene lost 0 bases and the J gene lost 6 bases, with 7 bases spanning the gap. CDR1 MGHRA and CDR2 YSYEKL come from the germline V gene. The CDR3 is CASSQDHQDTQYF. The CDR3 DNA reads as TGCGCCAGCAGCCAAGATCACCAGGATACGCAGTATTTT.

Only a few counts were recorded for this clonotype. This beta chain represents an off-target read in a library built for alpha chains; its size is of limited meaning. V and J are TRBV5-1 and TRBJ1-1, with D unresolved. This CDR3 region has 14 residues. Germline V lookup: CDR1 SGHRS, CDR2 YFSETQ. V gave up 8 bases and J gave up 1 base, with 15 bases separating them. CDR3 DNA sequence: TGCGCCAGTATCGGGTCAGACTCGAACACTGAAGCTTTCTTT. This codes for CASIGSDSNTEAFF.

With regard to this clonotype: Since it is a stray read in a library aimed at alpha chains, this beta chain has a size that is not meaningful. This sequence joins TRBV20-1 and TRBJ1-2; 8 bases map to TRBD1. This CDR3 region has 14 residues. J was trimmed by 7 bases and V by 4 bases; bases with no gene match: 11. Germline CDR1 DFQATT, CDR2 SNEGSKA (reference sequence). The CDR3 here is CSATWTGKISGYTF. The CDR3 DNA sequence: TGCAGTGCTACTTGGACAGGGAAGATAAGTGGCTACACCTTC.

About this clonotype: This beta chain came through as a stray read in a library set up for alpha chains, and its size says little. This chain joins TRBV7-2 and TRBJ2-5, with 9 bases aligning to TRBD2. The germline CDR1 and CDR2 sequences are SGHTA and FQGNSA. The V gene end was trimmed by 5 bases and the J gene end by 5 bases; junction bases not matched to a gene: 3. The CDR3 sequence is 13 residues long. CDR3 amino acids: CASSRGGAETQYF. The DNA for the CDR3 is TGTGCCAGCAGCCGCGGGGGGGCTGAGACCCAGTACTTC. Supplemented by reference TRBV7-2 and TRBJ2-5, the full variable domain reads GAGVSQSPSNKVTEKGKDVELRCDPISGHTALYWYRQSLGQGLEFLIYFQGNSAPDKSGLPSDRFSAERTGGSVSTLTIQRTQQEDSAVYLCASSRGGAETQYFGPGTRLLVL.

Of note for this clonotype: Since it is a stray read in a library aimed at alpha chains, this beta chain has a size that is not meaningful. The chain couples TRBV27 to TRBJ2-3; no firm D call. Germline loops: CDR1 MNHEY, CDR2 SMNVEV (reference sequence). This CDR3 has 14 amino acids. Trimming stripped 3 bases from V and 3 bases from J, with 10 bases between. CDR3 loop: CASSLGRWTDTQYF. The CDR3 DNA sequence: TGTGCCAGCAGTTTGGGTAGGTGGACAGATACGCAGTATTTT.

With respect to this clonotype: This beta chain is an off-target read within a library intended for alpha chains, so its frequency means little. The chain links TRBV15 to TRBJ2-3; D unclear. Germline V lookup: CDR1 LNHNV, CDR2 YYDKDF (reference sequence). This CDR3 has 12 residues. V lost 5 bases to trimming and J lost 3 bases, with 6 bases between them. In nucleotides, the CDR3 is TGTGCCACCAGCGTTAGTACAGATACGCAGTATTTT. The encoded protein is CATSVSTDTQYF.

About this clonotype: Being off target in a library aimed at alpha chains, this beta chain has a size of little meaning. This chain joins TRBV6-2 or TRBV6-3 and TRBJ2-2; D remains unclear. This CDR3 has 11 amino acids. Germline V gene data show CDR1 as MNHEY and CDR2 as SVGEGT. V was trimmed by 7 bases and J by 6 bases, leaving 6 bases between them. CDR3 in DNA: TGTGCCAGCACTTTATCCGGGGAGCTGTTTTTT. Encoded protein: CASTLSGELFF.

As for this clonotype: Since it is a stray read in a library aimed at alpha chains, this beta chain has a size that is not meaningful. The chain uses TRBV6-5 and TRBJ2-7, with 7 bases that match TRBD2. J lost 0 bases, V lost 5 bases, and 4 bases had no gene match. The CDR3 consists of 14 residues. The germline V gene has CDR1 MNHEY and CDR2 SVGAGI. In DNA form, the CDR3 reads TGTGCCAGCAGTCGGACTAGGAGCTCCTACGAGCAGTACTTC. It codes for CASSRTRSSYEQYF.